A single sample gave rise to the 30 T cell receptor beta chains below, sequenced in a study of T cell clonality in common variable immunodeficiency. TCRdb's table, derived via immunoSEQ multiplex PCR, lists solely in-frame clones and lacks some. The sample was found to contain about 26,000 clones, and every one recurs. Overall study findings and caveats: Reportedly, TCR beta sequences from common variable immunodeficiency showed fewer deletions and N-nucleotide insertions.

Their cognate antigens are unknown. The material sequenced was peripheral blood mononuclear cells. The source is a human donor with common variable immunodeficiency.

This clone has ten or more counts. The read finishes 3 residues shy of the CDR3 end, and the germline J gene is used to complete it. This sequence joins TRBV7-7 and TRBJ2-7, with 9 bases matching TRBD1. The CDR3 extends over 15 amino acids. Germline loops: CDR1 SSHAT, CDR2 FNYEAQ (reference sequence). V trimming: 0 bases; J trimming: 3 bases; junction bases outside the gene matches: 3. CDR3: CASSLATGGIYEQYF. Incomplete CDR3 DNA: TGTGCCAGCAGCTTAGCGACAGGGGGGATCTACGAG.

This clone was seen at least ten times. The read gets to within 3 residues of the CDR3 end, and the germline J gene fills in the rest. The V gene is TRBV10-1, the J gene TRBJ2-1, with TRBD2 identical over 13 bases. Germline CDR1 is WNHNN and CDR2 is SYGVQD (reference sequence). Trimming took 5 bases from V and 6 from J; bases not matched to a gene: 4. This CDR3 has 15 residues. Here the CDR3 reads CASSSRTSGGNEQFF. The part of the CDR3 DNA that was read is TGCGCCAGCAGTTCCAGGACTAGCGGGGGCAATGAG.

This clone occurred many times. The CDR3 is cut off 3 residues early in the read; its end comes from the germline J gene. The chain couples TRBV7-9 to TRBJ2-1; D remains ambiguous. This CDR3 region has 14 residues. CDR1 SEHNR and CDR2 FQNEAQ come from the germline V gene (reference sequence). V gave up 7 bases and J gave up 5 bases, with 15 bases separating them. The CDR3 region is CASTPPGYDNEQFF. The sequenced part of the CDR3 DNA is TGTGCCAGCACCCCCCCGGGTTACGACAATGAG. The full variable domain, with the rest looked up from reference TRBV7-9 and TRBJ2-1, is DTGVSQNPRHKITKRGQNVTFRCDPISEHNRLYWYRQTLGQGPEFLTYFQNEAQLEKSRLLSDRFSAERPKGSFSTLEIQRTEQGDSAMYLCASTPPGYDNEQFFGPGTRLTVL.

This clone was seen repeatedly, ten times or more. The CDR3 extends 3 residues past the end of the read, so its final part is completed from the germline J gene. The chain combines TRBV5-5 with TRBJ2-3, with D perhaps TRBD1 (6 bases). The CDR3 runs to 15 residues. Deletions cut 4 bases from V and 2 bases from J, with 14 bases between. Germline V gene data show CDR1 as SGHKS and CDR2 as YYEKEE (reference sequence). Incomplete CDR3 DNA: TGTGCCAGCAGCACGGGACACGCGCACACAGATACG. Translation: CASSTGHAHTDT. The whole CDR3 protein is CASSTGHAHTDTQYF.

This clone was recorded many times. The CDR3 extends 3 residues past the end of the read, so its final part is completed from the germline J gene. The rearrangement uses TRBV6-2 or TRBV6-3 and TRBJ1-6; 8 bases line up with TRBD1. Germline-derived CDR1 and CDR2 are MNHEY and SVGEGT. This CDR3 has 15 residues. The ends lost 7 bases at V and 5 bases at J; junction bases unmatched: 7. The CDR3: CASTTGDRNNSPLHF. Partial CDR3 DNA: TGTGCCAGCACCACGGGGGACAGGAATAATTCACCC.

There are many counts of this clone. The read is 3 residues too short to cover the CDR3 end, so that end is filled in from the germline J gene. The chain recombines TRBV30 with TRBJ2-3; 11 bases match TRBD2. This CDR3 has 17 amino acids. V shed 0 bases and J 4 bases; nucleotides not matched to a gene: 9. CDR1 is GTSNPN, CDR2 SVGIG, per germline (reference sequence). The chain's CDR3 is CAWSVSRTSGFSDTQYF. The part of the CDR3 DNA that was read is TGTGCCTGGAGTGTCTCCAGGACTAGCGGGTTCTCAGATACG.

This clone was counted many times. Read coverage stops 3 residues before the CDR3 terminus; the germline J gene supplies the remainder. The chain uses TRBV5-5 and TRBJ1-4; no clear D gene. The germline V gene has CDR1 SGHKS and CDR2 YYEKEE (reference sequence). The CDR3 is 11 amino acids. V lost 4 bases and J 7 bases, leaving 5 bases between the germline ends. The CDR3 bases that were read are TGTGCCAGCAGCCTCGTTGAAAAA. It codes for CASSLVEK. The complete CDR3 protein is CASSLVEKLFF.

Remarks on this clone: The read finishes 3 residues shy of the CDR3 end, and the germline J gene is used to complete it. The rearrangement joins TRBV19 to TRBJ2-5; TRBD1 matches 8 bases. Germline CDR1 and CDR2: LNHDA and SQIVND (reference sequence). This CDR3 has 15 residues. Trimming at V came to 3 bases and at J to 1 base, leaving 4 bases not matched to a gene. The CDR3 loop is CASSIGQGTQETQYF. The covered CDR3 bases are TGTGCCAGTAGTATCGGACAGGGAACCCAAGAGACC.

This clone has a count of ten or more. The read terminates 3 residues before the CDR3 end, so the remaining end is supplied by the germline J gene. This chain uses TRBV12-3 or TRBV12-4 with TRBJ1-5; 8 nucleotides agree with TRBD1. With V trimmed by 5 bases and J by 6 bases, 9 bases remained unmatched. The CDR3 length is 15 residues. Incomplete CDR3 DNA: TGTGCCAGCAGTCTGACAGGGGCGCGAGGTCAGCCC. Protein: CASSLTGARGQP. In full, the CDR3 is CASSLTGARGQPQHF.

This clone occurred many times. The CDR3 bases that were read are TGTGCCAGTAGAGGCAGGCAAAACCCTCAAGAGACC. This codes for CASRGRQNPQET. The full CDR3 reads CASRGRQNPQETQYF. The chain couples TRBV19 to TRBJ2-5; D remains unclear. The read is 3 residues too short to cover the CDR3 end, so that end is filled in from the germline J gene. Deletions cut 6 bases from V and 2 bases from J, with 16 bases between. Germline V lookup: CDR1 LNHDA, CDR2 SQIVND (reference sequence). The length of the CDR3 is 15 residues.

This clone was counted ten times or more. With the read ending 3 residues before the CDR3 end, the germline J gene is used to fill in that end. The J gene is TRBJ2-1, the V gene TRBV11-2; D may be TRBD2 (6 bases). Germline CDR1 and CDR2: SGHAT and FQNNGV. CDR3 size: 13 residues. The V end was cut by 4 bases, the J end by 9 bases, with 13 bases between. The CDR3: CASSSLLAIEQFF. The part of the CDR3 DNA that was read is TGTGCCAGCAGCTCCCTACTAGCTATTGAG.

The sequenced part of the CDR3 DNA is TGCGCCAGCAGCTCGGACATCTTACTAAACTTAGCCAAAAACATT. It translates to CASSSDILLNLAKNI. The entire CDR3 protein is CASSSDILLNLAKNIQYF. V gene TRBV5-1 combines with J gene TRBJ2-4; perhaps TRBD1 as D (5 bases). Read coverage stops 3 residues before the CDR3 terminus; the germline J gene supplies the remainder. Germline V gives CDR1 SGHRS, CDR2 YFSETQ. Trimming removed 3 bases at V and 0 bases at J, with 19 bases between. The CDR3 has 18 amino acids.

This clone was counted ten times or more. Coverage ceases 3 residues before the CDR3 finishes, and the germline J gene fills in the end. The chain uses TRBV20-1 and TRBJ2-1; TRBD2 matches 8 bases. CDR3 length: 14 residues. Germline V gene sequence: CDR1 DFQATT, CDR2 SNEGSKA (reference sequence). V lost 5 bases and J lost 3; bases outside the gene matches: 6. The CDR3 here is CSAESGRIYNEQFF. The sequenced part of the CDR3 DNA is TGCAGTGCTGAAAGCGGGAGAATCTACAATGAG.

In its sample, this clone was seen many times. From the germline J gene comes the end of the CDR3, since the read stops 3 residues before it. The chain recombines TRBV6-2 or TRBV6-3 with TRBJ2-1; TRBD2 aligns across 7 bases. The CDR3 is made up of 16 amino acids. Germline V gene sequence: CDR1 MNHEY, CDR2 SVGEGT. V lost 5 bases, J lost 6 bases, and 13 bases stayed unmatched. CDR3 DNA, as far as it was read: TGTGCCAGCAGTCTCCAACCCCGGGACTACACCAATGAG. Its protein is CASSLQPRDYTNE. The complete CDR3 sequence is CASSLQPRDYTNEQFF.

This clone has at least ten counts. The missing CDR3 end, 3 residues past where the read stops, is filled in from the germline J gene. The rearrangement uses TRBV29-1 and TRBJ2-1, with D perhaps matching TRBD1 (8 bases). Looked up from germline, CDR1 is SQVTM and CDR2 is ANQGSEA. This CDR3 is 15 amino acids long. Trimming took 6 bases from V and 8 from J, leaving 23 bases between them. CDR3 region: CSVQEGTGRGDEQFF. CDR3 bases read: TGCAGCGTCCAGGAAGGGACAGGTCGGGGGGATGAG.

This clone has ten or more counts. Read data end 3 residues before the CDR3 end; the end is taken from the germline J gene. The J gene is TRBJ2-7, the V gene TRBV19; possible D gene TRBD1, 5 bases. Trimming cost V 2 bases and J 1 base, with 12 bases left between them. Germline V CDR1 and CDR2: LNHDA, SQIVND (reference sequence). The CDR3 has 15 amino acids. Partial CDR3 DNA: TGTGCCAGTAGTATAAGGCAGGGCGGATCCTACGAG. It codes for CASSIRQGGSYE. The entire CDR3 sequence reads CASSIRQGGSYEQYF.

Remarks on this clone: The missing CDR3 end, 3 residues past where the read stops, is filled in from the germline J gene. The chain recombines TRBV4-2 with TRBJ2-7, with 12 bases fitting TRBD2. The CDR3 runs 16 residues. V lost 2 bases, J lost 4 bases, and 6 bases stayed unmatched. From germline, CDR1 is LGHNA and CDR2 YNFKEQ. The CDR3 DNA, read in part, is TGTGCCAGCAGCCAAAGGACTAGCGGGACAACGTACGAG. It specifies CASSQRTSGTTYE. The entire CDR3 protein is CASSQRTSGTTYEQYF.

This clone appeared many times. The CDR3 end lies 3 residues beyond the end of the read and is filled in from the germline J gene. The rearrangement links TRBV5-1 to TRBJ2-2; a possible D gene is TRBD1 (6 bases). The CDR3 has 14 residues. Trimming removed 5 bases from V and 6 bases from J, with 14 bases in between. The germline CDR1 and CDR2 sequences are SGHRS and YFSETQ. The CDR3 is CASRSTGTAGELFF. The covered CDR3 bases are TGCGCCAGCAGGTCCACAGGGACGGCCGGGGAG.

Points on this clone: With the read ending 3 residues before the CDR3 end, the germline J gene is used to fill in that end. V gene TRBV18 combines with J gene TRBJ1-4, with 10 nucleotides matching TRBD1. After removal of 4 bases from V and 8 bases from J, the junction contained 10 bases not matched to a gene. Germline V gene lookup returns CDR1 KGHSH and CDR2 LQKENI. CDR3 size: 16 residues. Incomplete CDR3 DNA: TGTGCCAGCTCACAAAACCCGACAGGGGGCTTGGAAAAA. It yields the protein CASSQNPTGGLEK. The entire CDR3 reads CASSQNPTGGLEKLFF.

Note on this clone: The read gets to within 3 residues of the CDR3 end, and the germline J gene fills in the rest. The chain uses TRBV11-2 and TRBJ2-1; 10 nucleotides agree with TRBD1. Germline V CDR1 and CDR2: SGHAT, FQNNGV. The ends lost 4 bases at V and 8 bases at J; junction bases unmatched: 8. This CDR3 comprises 15 residues. CDR3 in amino acids: CASSYGDRGNYEQFF. CDR3 bases read: TGTGCCAGCAGCTACGGGGACAGGGGTAACTATGAG.

This clone has a count of ten or more. The read ends 3 residues shy of where the CDR3 ends; the end is completed using the germline J gene. This chain links TRBV20-1 with TRBJ2-2; 7 positions agree with TRBD1. Germline CDR1 is DFQATT and CDR2 is SNEGSKA (reference sequence). The CDR3 is 15 amino acids. V gave up 7 bases and J gave up 2 bases; unmatched junction bases: 10. CDR3 DNA (partial): TGCAGTGTTCCCCCGGGACAGCTAAACACCGGGGAG. Translated, it gives CSVPPGQLNTGE. The CDR3 in full is CSVPPGQLNTGELFF.

This clone was seen repeatedly, ten times or more. Sequencing ends 3 residues short of the CDR3 end; the germline J gene provides the rest. The chain couples TRBV7-2 to TRBJ1-2; D possibly corresponds to TRBD1 (5 bases). Between the trimmed V and J ends, which lost 0 bases and 7 bases, there was a span of 15 bases. The CDR3 extends over 15 amino acids. CDR1 and CDR2 (germline): SGHTA, FQGNSA. The CDR3 is CASSLAAGTIVGYTF. The CDR3 bases that were read are TGTGCCAGCAGCTTAGCGGCAGGGACTATCGTTGGC.

This clone was seen a handful of times. The CDR3 end falls 3 residues outside the read, so it is completed with the germline J gene. The chain recombines TRBV19 with TRBJ2-2; TRBD1 agrees at 9 bases. CDR3 length equals 15 residues. Trimming cost V 6 bases and J 5 bases; bases outside gene matches: 7. Germline CDR1 and CDR2: LNHDA and SQIVND (reference sequence). The sequenced part of the CDR3 DNA is TGTGCCAGTAGGAGACCGGGACAGGGAACCGGGGAG. Translation: CASRRPGQGTGE. The entire CDR3 reads CASRRPGQGTGELFF.

This clone was counted ten times or more. The sequence runs out 3 residues before the end of the CDR3; the remainder is reconstructed from the germline J gene. The gene calls are TRBV6-2 or TRBV6-3 and TRBJ1-1, with D maybe TRBD1 (6 bases). Germline CDR1 and CDR2: MNHEY and SVGEGT. The CDR3 has 15 residues. V shed 3 bases and J shed 6 bases, with 17 bases lying between them. CDR3 DNA, as far as it was read: TGTGCCAGCAGTTATGGGGGCAGTAGGTACCCTGAA. As protein: CASSYGGSRYPE. Given in full, the CDR3 is CASSYGGSRYPEAFF.

In its sample, this clone was seen many times. The CDR3 end falls 3 residues outside the read, so it is completed with the germline J gene. This sequence joins TRBV7-8 and TRBJ1-5; D remains ambiguous. V shed 1 base and J shed 5 bases, with 6 bases lying between them. Germline loops: CDR1 SGHVS, CDR2 FQNEAQ. The CDR3 loop spans 13 amino acids. The chain's CDR3 is CASSLVRHQPQHF. The part of the CDR3 DNA that was read is TGTGCCAGCAGCTTAGTCCGTCATCAGCCC.

This clone was found a few times. The CDR3 is cut off 3 residues early in the read; its end comes from the germline J gene. The V and J genes are TRBV18 and TRBJ2-5, with 8 bases that match TRBD1. The CDR3 consists of 14 residues. V lost 2 bases and J lost 6; bases outside the gene matches: 5. The V gene's germline CDR1 is KGHSH and CDR2 LQKENI. This chain's CDR3 is CASSPGGQGQTQYF. The CDR3 bases that were read are TGTGCCAGCTCACCAGGAGGACAGGGACAGACC.

This clone was seen at least ten times. Coverage ceases 3 residues before the CDR3 finishes, and the germline J gene fills in the end. This chain joins TRBV20-1 and TRBJ1-6; TRBD1 matches 7 bases. Germline loops: CDR1 DFQATT, CDR2 SNEGSKA (reference sequence). Trimming removed 5 bases from V and 6 bases from J; junction bases left unmatched: 7. This CDR3 is 14 amino acids long. CDR3 bases read: TGCAGTGCTCTAACAGGGGTTACTAATTCACCC. This codes for CSALTGVTNSP. From start to end, the CDR3 is CSALTGVTNSPLHF.

The table lists this clone with many counts. CDR3 bases read: TGCGCCAGCGTGTATCGCTACGAG. The encoded protein is CASVYRYE. The CDR3 as a whole reads CASVYRYEQYF. The chain has TRBV4-1 and TRBJ2-7; D is unresolved. The CDR3 goes on 3 residues after the read ends, and that part is filled in from the germline J gene. The ends were cut back, 8 bases at V and 3 bases at J, with 8 bases in the middle. The CDR3 has 11 amino acids. CDR1 and CDR2 from the germline V gene are MGHRA and YSYEKL.

At least ten counts were recorded for this clone. The CDR3 end is not reached by the read, which stops 3 residues before it; the germline J gene fills it in. V is TRBV30 and J is TRBJ2-3, with 7 nucleotides matching TRBD1. Trimming removed 7 bases from V and 4 bases from J; junction bases left unmatched: 11. CDR1 is GTSNPN and CDR2 is SVGIG in the germline V gene (reference sequence). The CDR3 has 14 amino acids. CDR3 DNA, as far as it was read: TGTGCCTTTCTACTGTTAGGGGGCCCAGATACG. Translating it yields CAFLLLGGPDT. The entire CDR3 reads CAFLLLGGPDTQYF.

Notes on this clone: The read terminates 3 residues ahead of where the CDR3 ends, so the germline J gene completes it. V gene TRBV5-1 combines with J gene TRBJ2-1, with a tentative D call TRBD2 (6 bases). This CDR3 is built from 15 residues. With 0 bases removed from V and 7 bases from J, the gap between germline ends came to 14 bases. Looked up from germline, CDR1 is SGHRS and CDR2 is YFSETQ. The DNA read from the CDR3 is TGCGCCAGCAGCTTGGCGGGGGTAGGTTCTAATGAG. Translating it yields CASSLAGVGSNE. The whole CDR3 protein reads CASSLAGVGSNEQFF.